The 6 T cell receptor beta chains presented below share a single source sample, sequenced in a study of tumor-infiltrating lymphocytes in localized non-small cell lung cancer. Profiling relied on immunoSEQ multiplex PCR, and the TCRdb table lists in-frame clones only, not all of them. Of 25,000 or so clones listed, 73% are singletons. The sequencing sample was made of lung tumor tissue. The origin of the receptors is a human donor with non-small cell lung cancer.

A single count supports this clone. The genes are TRBV5-6 and TRBJ1-3; no clear D. Germline V gene data show CDR1 as SGHDT and CDR2 as YYEEEE. V lost 6 bases to trimming and J lost 0 bases, with 10 bases between them. The CDR3 runs 14 residues. The CDR3 coding sequence is TGTGCCAGCATGGTCGGTAGCTCTGGAAACACCATATATTTT. It specifies CASMVGSSGNTIYF.

The chain uses TRBV19 and TRBJ1-1; no clear D. The V and J ends lost 5 bases and 1 base respectively, with 8 bases between them. Looked up from germline, CDR1 is LNHDA and CDR2 is SQIVND (reference sequence). The CDR3 sequence is 13 residues long. CDR3 loop: CASSQQRNTEAFF. The CDR3 DNA reads TGTGCCAGTAGTCAACAGAGGAACACTGAAGCTTTCTTT. Full variable domain (rest looked up from reference TRBV19 and TRBJ1-1): DGGITQSPKYLFRKEGQNVTLSCEQNLNHDAMYWYRQDPGQGLRLIYYSQIVNDFQKGDIAEGYSVSREKKESFPLTVTSAQKNPTAFYLCASSQQRNTEAFFGQGTRLTVV.

The chain combines TRBV7-6 with TRBJ1-3, with D perhaps TRBD1 (5 bases). V was pared by 0 bases and J by 4 bases, with 13 bases between. The CDR3 is 16 amino acids. Germline lookup yields CDR1 SGHVS and CDR2 FNYEAQ. CDR3 sequence (DNA): TGTGCCAGCAGCTTAGCGGGAGGGGCCGCGGGAAACACCATATATTTT. Translated: CASSLAGGAAGNTIYF. The whole variable domain, remainder taken from reference TRBV7-6 and TRBJ1-3, is GAGVSQSPRYKVTKRGQDVALRCDPISGHVSLYWYRQALGQGPEFLTYFNYEAQQDKSGLPNDRFSAERPEGSISTLTIQRTEQRDSAMYRCASSLAGGAAGNTIYFGEGSWLTVV.

The gene calls are TRBV9 and TRBJ2-3, with 9 bases fitting TRBD2. The V segment lost 0 bases and the J segment 3 bases; nucleotides outside the gene matches: 5. This CDR3 has 16 amino acids. Germline V gene sequence: CDR1 SGDLS, CDR2 YYNGEE. CDR3 in amino acids: CASSVGRAGGTDTQYF. CDR3 sequence (DNA): TGTGCCAGCAGCGTAGGACGGGCGGGGGGGACAGATACGCAGTATTTT.

The chain couples TRBV7-6 to TRBJ1-2; D is perhaps TRBD1 (6 bases). The germline V gene encodes CDR1 SGHVS and CDR2 FNYEAQ. Trimming removed 2 bases from V and 1 base from J, with 17 bases in between. This CDR3 has 17 residues. In DNA, the CDR3 is TGTGCCAGCAGCTTATGGGACACCGGATCGAGTAACTATGGCTACACCTTC. Translating gives CASSLWDTGSSNYGYTF. The variable domain in full, completed from reference TRBV7-6 and TRBJ1-2, reads GAGVSQSPRYKVTKRGQDVALRCDPISGHVSLYWYRQALGQGPEFLTYFNYEAQQDKSGLPNDRFSAERPEGSISTLTIQRTEQRDSAMYRCASSLWDTGSSNYGYTFGSGTRLTVV.

This chain connects TRBV7-9 to TRBJ2-2; D uncertain. This CDR3 is 17 amino acids long. The germline V gene has CDR1 SEHNR and CDR2 FQNEAQ (reference sequence). Trimming took off 5 bases at V and 2 bases at J, with 18 bases between the two ends. CDR3 nucleotides: TGTGCCAGCAGCCCCGTGGGCCGCAGCGCTAACACCGGGGAGCTGTTTTTT. It is translated as CASSPVGRSANTGELFF.